These 23 T cell receptor beta chains originate from one sample sequenced in a study of CD8+ T cells in alopecia areata. The sequencing template was cDNA reverse transcribed from extracted RNA. Measured with immunoSEQ multiplex PCR; TCRdb has only the in-frame clones, and not every one. The sample holds under 200,000 clones, around three fifths seen once. Documented treatment: oral pan-JAK inhibitor, 5-10 mg twice daily. This specimen was CD4+ T cells sorted from blood, taken at week 24, from a patient treated with tofacitinib. These receptors were obtained from a human donor with alopecia areata.

The genes are TRBV6-1 and TRBJ2-3, with TRBD2 matching over 10 bases. The V segment lost 4 bases and the J segment 3 bases; nucleotides outside the gene matches: 13. The CDR3 has 18 residues. Germline V gene lookup returns CDR1 MNHNS and CDR2 SASEGT. This CDR3 reads CASSGTSGYTYRTDTQYF. CDR3 DNA sequence: TGTGCCAGCAGTGGGACTAGCGGCTACACCTACAGGACAGATACGCAGTATTTT.

This clone showed up just a few times. This chain uses TRBV11-2 with TRBJ2-1; either TRBD1 or TRBD2 may supply D (5 bases each). The germline V gene encodes CDR1 SGHAT and CDR2 FQNNGV. Trimming left V 1 base short and J 4 bases short, with 14 bases between. This CDR3 contains 16 residues. The chain's CDR3 is CASSLGGTNPYNEQFF. The CDR3 DNA follows: TGTGCCAGCAGCTTAGGTGGGACGAACCCTTACAATGAGCAGTTCTTC.

This chain links TRBV30 with TRBJ2-7; 7 bases map to TRBD1. The germline V gene encodes CDR1 GTSNPN and CDR2 SVGIG (reference sequence). V trimming: 3 bases; J trimming: 5 bases; junction bases outside the gene matches: 7. The CDR3 covers 13 residues. As DNA, the CDR3 is TGTGCCTGGAGACGGGACAGCCCCCACGAGCAGTACTTC. Protein sequence: CAWRRDSPHEQYF.

The chain has TRBV7-9 and TRBJ1-2, with a weak D call TRBD1 (6 bases). This CDR3 region has 14 residues. Trimming cost V 0 bases and J 4 bases, with 9 bases left between them. Germline V gene data show CDR1 as SEHNR and CDR2 as FQNEAQ (reference sequence). DNA for the CDR3: TGTGCCAGCAGCTTAGCAGGACAGCTCTATGGCTACACCTTC. It is translated as CASSLAGQLYGYTF.

The chain combines TRBV6-1 with TRBJ2-7; 8 bases are shared with TRBD1. V shed 0 bases and J 2 bases; nucleotides not matched to a gene: 6. This CDR3 region has 16 residues. Germline CDR1 MNHNS, CDR2 SASEGT. The CDR3 DNA reads as TGTGCCAGCAGTGAAGCGCCGGACAGGGCCACCTACGAGCAGTACTTC. It specifies CASSEAPDRATYEQYF.

The J gene is TRBJ1-2, the V gene TRBV6-5, with D maybe TRBD1 (5 bases). Germline V gene sequence: CDR1 MNHEY, CDR2 SVGAGI. V dropped 3 bases and J dropped 2 bases, with 10 bases sitting between them. This CDR3 contains 14 residues. This CDR3 is CASSYLDRNYGYTF. Here the CDR3 DNA reads TGTGCCAGCAGTTATCTAGACAGAAACTATGGCTACACCTTC.

The V gene is TRBV7-9, the J gene TRBJ2-7, with 8 nucleotides matching TRBD1. V gave up 3 bases and J gave up 3 bases; unmatched junction bases: 4. CDR1 and CDR2 from the germline V gene are SEHNR and FQNEAQ (reference sequence). The CDR3 spans 14 residues. In DNA form, the CDR3 reads TGTGCCAGCAGCTTTGGAGGACAGGGCTACGAGCAGTACTTC. Its translation: CASSFGGQGYEQYF.

The chain combines TRBV5-1 with TRBJ1-6; the D gene is possibly TRBD1 (6 bases). The CDR3 spans 15 residues. In germline, CDR1 is SGHRS, CDR2 YFSETQ. Between the trimmed V and J ends, which lost 0 bases and 8 bases, there was a span of 12 bases. The CDR3 sequence is CASSLEGGGHSPLHF. Here the CDR3 DNA reads TGCGCCAGCAGCTTGGAAGGGGGAGGGCATTCACCCCTCCACTTT.

This chain joins TRBV4-1 and TRBJ2-7; D is perhaps TRBD1 (6 bases). The CDR3 runs to 16 residues. V was pared by 0 bases and J by 3 bases, with 15 bases between. Germline-derived CDR1 and CDR2 are MGHRA and YSYEKL. CDR3 DNA sequence: TGCGCCAGCAGCCAAGAGATACGGGACACGCGCTACGAGCAGTACTTC. Amino acid sequence: CASSQEIRDTRYEQYF.

The V gene is TRBV7-9, the J gene TRBJ1-6; D gene uncertain. The CDR3 covers 13 residues. Per the germline V gene, CDR1 is SEHNR and CDR2 is FQNEAQ (reference sequence). Trimming stripped 4 bases from V and 7 bases from J, with 8 bases between. CDR3 bases: TGTGCCAGCAGCTGGGTTGAAAATTCACCCCTCCACTTT. Translating gives CASSWVENSPLHF.

The chain carries TRBV7-9 and TRBJ2-5; 8 bases match TRBD2. With V trimmed by 2 bases and J by 2 bases, 7 bases remained unmatched. The CDR3 is made up of 16 amino acids. The germline V gene has CDR1 SEHNR and CDR2 FQNEAQ (reference sequence). The CDR3 DNA follows: TGTGCCAGCAGCTTATTTTACGGGGGGGCTCAAGAGACCCAGTACTTC. The encoded protein is CASSLFYGGAQETQYF.

The gene calls are TRBV28 and TRBJ1-2, with 9 bases that match TRBD1. The CDR3 contains 12 residues. The germline CDR1 and CDR2 sequences are MDHEN and SYDVKM. V shed 10 bases and J 4 bases; nucleotides not matched to a gene: 4. The CDR3 loop is CAIMDRGYGYTF. In nucleotides, the CDR3 is TGTGCCATTATGGACAGGGGCTATGGCTACACCTTC.

This clone was seen repeatedly, ten times or more. The CDR3 bases are TGTGCCAGCTCACTGGGGCTAGGCACTGAAGCTTTCTTT. Residues: CASSLGLGTEAFF. V is TRBV18 and J is TRBJ1-1; D possibly corresponds to TRBD1 (5 bases). V gave up 4 bases and J gave up 4 bases, with 10 bases separating them. There are 13 residues in the CDR3. CDR1 KGHSH and CDR2 LQKENI come from the germline V gene.

The chain joins TRBV5-1 to TRBJ2-1; the D is unclear. CDR3 length: 14 residues. V lost 0 bases and J lost 0, with 4 bases in between. Germline CDR1 is SGHRS and CDR2 is YFSETQ. This CDR3 reads CASSLVISYNEQFF. DNA for the CDR3: TGCGCCAGCAGCTTGGTCATCTCCTACAATGAGCAGTTCTTC.

The rearrangement uses TRBV15 and TRBJ2-7; 8 bases map to TRBD1. This CDR3 is built from 16 residues. V gave up 2 bases and J gave up 5 bases; unmatched junction bases: 11. Germline values: CDR1 LNHNV, CDR2 YYDKDF (reference sequence). This CDR3 is CATSRLIGAGGDEQYF. The DNA for the CDR3 is TGTGCCACCAGCAGACTCATCGGGGCAGGGGGCGACGAGCAGTACTTC.

The J gene is TRBJ2-1, the V gene TRBV10-3, with D tentatively TRBD2 (5 bases). Trimming removed 2 bases at V and 2 bases at J, with 13 bases between. CDR1 ENHRY and CDR2 SYGVKD come from the germline V gene. The CDR3 is 16 amino acids. CDR3 in amino acids: CAISETLASTYNEQFF. The CDR3 nucleotides are TGTGCCATCAGTGAGACCCTAGCATCGACCTACAATGAGCAGTTCTTC.

This sequence joins TRBV27 and TRBJ2-3, with 7 bases that match TRBD1. The trim removed 5 bases at V and 0 bases at J, leaving 8 bases unmatched. Germline loops: CDR1 MNHEY, CDR2 SMNVEV (reference sequence). The CDR3 covers 16 residues. CDR3 DNA sequence: TGTGCCAGCAGTCCCAACAGGGGACATAGCACAGATACGCAGTATTTT. This encodes CASSPNRGHSTDTQYF.

The CDR3 bases are TGTGCCTGGGACCGCGCGGGGAGGACTGAAGCTTTCTTT. Residues: CAWDRAGRTEAFF. The chain recombines TRBV30 with TRBJ1-1; D uncertain. V shed 5 bases and J shed 5 bases, with 15 bases lying between them. The germline V gene has CDR1 GTSNPN and CDR2 SVGIG (reference sequence). This CDR3 is 13 amino acids long.

V and J are TRBV10-3 and TRBJ2-1; D may be TRBD1 or TRBD2 (5 bases each). Trimming took 0 bases from V and 15 from J, leaving 9 bases between them. Germline V gives CDR1 ENHRY, CDR2 SYGVKD. This CDR3 comprises 11 residues. The CDR3 region has the DNA TGTGCCATCAGTGAGTCGGGACGGATGTTCTTC. Translating gives CAISESGRMFF.

The chain recombines TRBV29-1 with TRBJ1-1; the D is unclear. Trimming shortened V by 4 bases and J by 1 base, and 7 bases separated the two germline ends. From germline, CDR1 is SQVTM and CDR2 ANQGSEA. This CDR3 region has 12 residues. CDR3 amino acids: CSVGWGNTEAFF. CDR3 nucleotides: TGCAGCGTTGGGTGGGGGAACACTGAAGCTTTCTTT.

This clone has a single count. The chain has TRBV7-9 and TRBJ2-3; 13 positions match TRBD2. This CDR3 has 16 amino acids. With 5 bases clipped from V and 2 bases from J, the junction kept 4 bases outside the gene matches. Germline V lookup: CDR1 SEHNR, CDR2 FQNEAQ (reference sequence). CDR3 sequence: CASSQGLAGNTDTQYF. The DNA of the CDR3 is TGTGCCAGCAGCCAGGGACTAGCGGGGAACACAGATACGCAGTATTTT.

In its sample, this clone was seen a few times. The chain couples TRBV2 to TRBJ2-5; D may be TRBD1 (6 bases). Germline CDR1 and CDR2: SNHLY and FYNNEI. V lost 2 bases to trimming and J lost 4 bases, with 23 bases between them. The CDR3 is made up of 18 amino acids. The CDR3 reads CASSEPIPRGQSRETQYF. Written as DNA, the CDR3 is TGTGCCAGCAGTGAACCGATTCCCCGGGGACAATCCAGAGAGACCCAGTACTTC. Full variable domain (remainder filled in from reference TRBV2 and TRBJ2-5): EPEVTQTPSHQVTQMGQEVILRCVPISNHLYFYWYRQILGQKVEFLVSFYNNEISEKSEIFDDQFSVERPDGSNFTLKIRSTKLEDSAMYFCASSEPIPRGQSRETQYFGPGTRLLVL.

The chain uses TRBV30 and TRBJ1-2; D ambiguous. There are 14 residues in the CDR3. CDR1 and CDR2 (germline): GTSNPN, SVGIG (reference sequence). Trimming stripped 1 base from V and 2 bases from J, with 11 bases between. The CDR3 region is CAWSAQTENYGYTF. In DNA form, the CDR3 reads TGTGCCTGGAGTGCACAGACGGAGAACTATGGCTACACCTTC.